This T cell receptor beta chain was captured in a study of T cell responses to AZD1222 COVID-19 vaccine. The CDR3 runs to 15 residues. The V end lost 1 base, the J end lost 2 bases, and 11 bases lay between the germline ends. CDR1 is LNHNV and CDR2 is YYDKDF in the germline V gene (reference sequence). Profiling relied on immunoSEQ multiplex PCR, and the TCRdb table lists in-frame clones only, not all of them. The data contain 150,000 to 200,000 clones, approximately 91% of them singletons. The clonotype comes from an adult who received the AZD1222 COVID-19 vaccine. The sequencing used peripheral blood, collected 28 days after the second AZD1222 dose. The rearrangement joins TRBV15 to TRBJ1-2; D gene ambiguous. CDR3 nucleotide sequence: TGTGCCACCAGCAGAGCCCATGTAGGGAACTATGGCTACACCTTC. Its protein product is CATSRAHVGNYGYTF.